This TCR beta chain was found in a study of T cell responses to AZD1222 COVID-19 vaccine (dated by TCRdb to the early 2020s). About the investigation overall: TCR sequencing covered more than 230 trial participants: 200 to 210 given two doses of AZD1222 and approximately 26 given two doses of MenACWY control vaccine. Trial participants were enrolled by age into subgroups of 18-55, 56-69 and 70-plus years, and about 150, 27 and 61 TCR-sequenced participants, respectively, were included in these subgroups.

This clone was observed a few times. It lacks a known antigen. There are no base qualities to consult, and no much larger clone falls within one base. Broader findings and caveats from the paper: Because no samples from the day 14 peak response were available, repertoires could be characterized only after the peak T cell response. CD4 TCRs associated with the vaccine covered the entire spike protein, and the dominant responses were in regions 160-218 and 743-854. After two AZD1222 doses, both the breadth and the depth of spike-specific TCRs were significantly higher than at day 0 and than in MenACWY recipients. In the small 56-69-year group, the increase in depth fell short of significance, most likely because of low power. Nearly half of unique spike-specific TCRs reportedly recognized epitopes outside regions mutated in the B.1.351 and B.1.1.7 variants. Conclusions about previously exposed vaccinees are limited because only six or seven AZD1222 recipients were SARS-CoV-2 seropositive at baseline. Participants were mostly white British, with more females than males. The authors suggested clonal diversity may have been underestimated.

The CDR3, cysteine through phenylalanine, is 14 amino acids long. Solely the CDR3 DNA is kept, with 42 bases framed from the first base. The CDR1 and CDR2 encoded by the germline V gene (reference sequence) are GTSNPN and SVGIG. V is reduced by 0 bases and J by 4 bases, leaving a spacing of 12 bases between them. The CDR3 regions of human TCRbeta chains were analyzed by immunosequencing. For the original study's pipeline: Repertoire TCRs were checked for matches against a reference library of SARS-CoV-2-specific TCRs that had been generated using the MIRA antigen-specificity platform. Breadth was defined as the fraction of unique TCRs that were SARS-CoV-2-associated. Depth was defined as the fraction of total T cells that were SARS-CoV-2-associated. Each spike-specific TCR was assigned to its reactive spike region and to a CD4 or CD8 class using the MIRA data. Log10-transformed breadth and depth values were compared by one-way ANOVA with Sidak's multiple comparisons tests. As stored in TCRdb, this immuneACCESS dataset retains in-frame rearrangements with V and J assigned. A fraction of the clones does not appear; measured against another copy, unresolved V genes explain less than half of the discrepancy, and the remainder lacks a known reason. That table supplies the V and J calls and clone size; D and trimming were determined from the DNA. In this sample the table shows around 130,000 clones, approximately 92% of which occur a single time. The ten largest make up 4% to 5% of the sample.

The time point label on this specimen signifies: about 28 days (+/-7) after the second vaccine dose. The treatment or condition label corresponds to: meningococcal conjugate vaccine given as trial control. Samples from vaccinated people were obtained from the UK trials COV001 and COV002, which included a single-blind randomized controlled phase 2/3 trial of AZD1222 (ChAdOx1 nCoV-19) in healthy adults. For TCRbeta chain sequencing, PBMC samples from trial participants were taken at day 0 and at day 28 after the second dose. The receptor comes from an adult who received the MenACWY meningococcal vaccine as a control. The V and J genes are TRBV30 and TRBJ1-2; a tentative D match to TRBD1 spans 6 bases. The sample was peripheral blood, taken 28 days after the second dose of the MenACWY control vaccine. The DNA sequence is given as TGTGCCTGGAGTGTGTTGCGACAGGCCTATGGCTACACCTTC. It translates as CAWSVLRQAYGYTF.